This record covers a single TCR beta chain. Its antigen is still unknown. Germline-derived CDR1 and CDR2 are LNHNV and YYDKDF (reference sequence). The CDR3 has 18 amino acids. Trimming took 1 base from V and 0 from J, leaving 15 bases between them. This sample was included in a study of brain metastases from non-small cell lung cancer. Study results and caveats: Metastases had sparse T cells but largely shared repertoires with primaries. Expanded T-cell clones appeared in about 70% of brain metastases over primaries. Compared with primary tumors, brain metastases showed less T-cell infiltration.

TCRdb's table, derived via immunoSEQ multiplex PCR, lists solely in-frame clones and lacks some. In the table there are 3,000 to 4,000 clones, roughly four fifths of which are singletons. This sequence joins TRBV15 and TRBJ1-4; tentative D call: TRBD1 (6 bases). Material for sequencing was tissue from a brain metastasis. This TCR came from a donor aged 40 or over with non-small cell lung cancer. This CDR3 is CATSRAPIQGATNEKLFF. In nucleotides, the CDR3 is TGTGCCACCAGCAGAGCACCAATACAGGGTGCAACTAATGAAAAACTGTTTTTT.